This T cell receptor (beta chain) was documented in a study of blood T cell repertoires in COVID-19. In the study overall: The samples span acute and convalescent COVID-19 from the United States, Italy and Spain.

Clones were read by immunoSEQ multiplex PCR, and TCRdb kept only the in-frame ones, dropping some. The sample yields 200,000 to 300,000 clones, about four fifths seen once. This clone appeared once. The CDR3 loop spans 15 amino acids. Germline lookup yields CDR1 MNHNS and CDR2 SASEGT. V dropped 2 bases and J dropped 3 bases, with 14 bases sitting between them. One Seattle source followed patients from active infection through their disease course. The sequence came from a woman older than 75 with COVID-19, enrolled during active disease. Input material: peripheral blood. The rearrangement links TRBV6-1 to TRBJ2-7, with D perhaps matching TRBD2 (6 bases). The CDR3 DNA reads as TGTGCCAGCAGTGAAAGTAGGCGGGGTGGCTACGAGCAGTACTTC. It translates to CASSESRRGGYEQYF.